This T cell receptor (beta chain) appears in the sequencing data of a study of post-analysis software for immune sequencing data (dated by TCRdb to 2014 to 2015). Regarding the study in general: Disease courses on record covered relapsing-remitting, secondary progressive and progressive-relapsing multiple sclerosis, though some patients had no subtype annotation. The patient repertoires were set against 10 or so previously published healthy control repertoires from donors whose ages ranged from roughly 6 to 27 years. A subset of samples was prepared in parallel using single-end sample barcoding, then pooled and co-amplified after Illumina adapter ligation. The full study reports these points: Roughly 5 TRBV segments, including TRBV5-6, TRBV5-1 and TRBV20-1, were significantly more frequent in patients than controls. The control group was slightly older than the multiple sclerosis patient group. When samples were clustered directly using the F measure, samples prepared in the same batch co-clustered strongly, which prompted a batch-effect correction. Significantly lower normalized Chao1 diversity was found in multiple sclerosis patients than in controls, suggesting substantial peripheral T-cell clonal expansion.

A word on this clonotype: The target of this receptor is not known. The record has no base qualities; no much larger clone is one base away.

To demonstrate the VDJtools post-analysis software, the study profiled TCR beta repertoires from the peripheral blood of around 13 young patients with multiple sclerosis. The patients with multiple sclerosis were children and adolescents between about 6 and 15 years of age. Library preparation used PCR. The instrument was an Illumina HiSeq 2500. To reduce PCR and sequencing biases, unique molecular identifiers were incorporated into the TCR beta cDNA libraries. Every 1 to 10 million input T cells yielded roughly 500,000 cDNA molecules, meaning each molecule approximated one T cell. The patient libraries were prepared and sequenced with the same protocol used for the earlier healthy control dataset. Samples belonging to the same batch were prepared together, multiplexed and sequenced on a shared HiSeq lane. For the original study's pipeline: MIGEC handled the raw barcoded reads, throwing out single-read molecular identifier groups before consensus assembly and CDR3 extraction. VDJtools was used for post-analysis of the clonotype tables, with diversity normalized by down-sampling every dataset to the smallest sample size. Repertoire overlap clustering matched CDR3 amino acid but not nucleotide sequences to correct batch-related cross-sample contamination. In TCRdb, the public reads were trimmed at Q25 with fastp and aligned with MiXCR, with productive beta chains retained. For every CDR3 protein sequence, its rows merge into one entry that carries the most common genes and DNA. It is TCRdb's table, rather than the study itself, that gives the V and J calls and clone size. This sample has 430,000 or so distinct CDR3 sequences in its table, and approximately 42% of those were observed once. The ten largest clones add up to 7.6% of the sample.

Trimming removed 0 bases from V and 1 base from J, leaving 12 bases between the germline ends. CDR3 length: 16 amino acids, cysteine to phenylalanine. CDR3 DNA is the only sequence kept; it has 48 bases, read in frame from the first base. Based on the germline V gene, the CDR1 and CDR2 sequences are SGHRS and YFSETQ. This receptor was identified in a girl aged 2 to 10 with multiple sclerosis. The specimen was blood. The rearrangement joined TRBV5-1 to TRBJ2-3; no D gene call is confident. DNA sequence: TGCGCCAGCAGCTTGGAAGGGAAGCCGGGCACAGATACGCAGTATTTT. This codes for CASSLEGKPGTDTQYF.